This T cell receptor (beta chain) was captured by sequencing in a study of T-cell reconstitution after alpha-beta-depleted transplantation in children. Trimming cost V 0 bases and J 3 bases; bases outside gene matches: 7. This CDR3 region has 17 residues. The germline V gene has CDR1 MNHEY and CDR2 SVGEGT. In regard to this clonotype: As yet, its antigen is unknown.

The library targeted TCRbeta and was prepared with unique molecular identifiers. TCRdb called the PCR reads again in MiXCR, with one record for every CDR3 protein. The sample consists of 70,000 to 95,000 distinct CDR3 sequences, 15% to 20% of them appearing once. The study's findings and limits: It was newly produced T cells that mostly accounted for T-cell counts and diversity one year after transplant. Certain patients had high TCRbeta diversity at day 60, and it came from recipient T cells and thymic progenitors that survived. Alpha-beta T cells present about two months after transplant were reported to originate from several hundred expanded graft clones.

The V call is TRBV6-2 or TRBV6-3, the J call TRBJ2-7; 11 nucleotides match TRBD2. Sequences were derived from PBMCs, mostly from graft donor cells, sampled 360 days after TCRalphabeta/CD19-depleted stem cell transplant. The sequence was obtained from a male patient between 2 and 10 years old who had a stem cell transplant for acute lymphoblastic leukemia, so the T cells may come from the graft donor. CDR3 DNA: TGTGCCAGCAGTTACTCCCCGACTAGCGGGACGATCTACGAGCAGTACTTC. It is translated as CASSYSPTSGTIYEQYF.